The clone carrying this T cell receptor (beta chain) has a single count. Its antigen is undetermined. This specimen belongs to a study of T cell responses to AZD1222 COVID-19 vaccine. Overall study findings and caveats: Clonal diversity was possibly underestimated; the donors were predominantly white British and more often female.

V was clipped by 3 bases and J by 7 bases, with 16 bases between them. CDR1 is SGHRS and CDR2 is YFSETQ in the germline V gene. There are 15 residues in the CDR3. Libraries were prepared by immunoSEQ multiplex PCR; TCRdb keeps only in-frame clonotypes and omits some of them. The table lists more than 150,000 clones, 92% of them singletons. This TCR was recovered from an adult who received the AZD1222 COVID-19 vaccine. The J gene is TRBJ1-4, the V gene TRBV5-1, with D perhaps matching TRBD1 (6 bases). The material sequenced was peripheral blood, taken 28 days after the second AZD1222 dose. The CDR3 spells CASSYLQGSGEKLFF. The DNA for the CDR3 is TGCGCCAGCAGCTACCTACAGGGTTCGGGTGAAAAACTGTTTTTT.